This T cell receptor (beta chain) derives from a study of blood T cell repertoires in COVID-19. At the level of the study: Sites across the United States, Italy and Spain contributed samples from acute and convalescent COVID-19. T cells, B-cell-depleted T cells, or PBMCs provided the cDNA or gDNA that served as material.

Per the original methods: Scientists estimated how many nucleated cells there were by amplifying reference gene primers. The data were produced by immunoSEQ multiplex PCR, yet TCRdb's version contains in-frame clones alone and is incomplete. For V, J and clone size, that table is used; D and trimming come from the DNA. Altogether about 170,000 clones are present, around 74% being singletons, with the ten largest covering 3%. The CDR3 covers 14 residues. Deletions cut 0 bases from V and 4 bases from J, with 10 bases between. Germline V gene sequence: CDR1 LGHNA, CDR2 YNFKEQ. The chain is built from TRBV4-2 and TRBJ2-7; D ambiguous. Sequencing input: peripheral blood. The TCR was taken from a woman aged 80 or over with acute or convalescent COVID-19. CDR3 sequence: CASSQDLPNYEQYF. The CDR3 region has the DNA TGTGCCAGCAGCCAAGACTTGCCTAATTACGAGCAGTACTTC.